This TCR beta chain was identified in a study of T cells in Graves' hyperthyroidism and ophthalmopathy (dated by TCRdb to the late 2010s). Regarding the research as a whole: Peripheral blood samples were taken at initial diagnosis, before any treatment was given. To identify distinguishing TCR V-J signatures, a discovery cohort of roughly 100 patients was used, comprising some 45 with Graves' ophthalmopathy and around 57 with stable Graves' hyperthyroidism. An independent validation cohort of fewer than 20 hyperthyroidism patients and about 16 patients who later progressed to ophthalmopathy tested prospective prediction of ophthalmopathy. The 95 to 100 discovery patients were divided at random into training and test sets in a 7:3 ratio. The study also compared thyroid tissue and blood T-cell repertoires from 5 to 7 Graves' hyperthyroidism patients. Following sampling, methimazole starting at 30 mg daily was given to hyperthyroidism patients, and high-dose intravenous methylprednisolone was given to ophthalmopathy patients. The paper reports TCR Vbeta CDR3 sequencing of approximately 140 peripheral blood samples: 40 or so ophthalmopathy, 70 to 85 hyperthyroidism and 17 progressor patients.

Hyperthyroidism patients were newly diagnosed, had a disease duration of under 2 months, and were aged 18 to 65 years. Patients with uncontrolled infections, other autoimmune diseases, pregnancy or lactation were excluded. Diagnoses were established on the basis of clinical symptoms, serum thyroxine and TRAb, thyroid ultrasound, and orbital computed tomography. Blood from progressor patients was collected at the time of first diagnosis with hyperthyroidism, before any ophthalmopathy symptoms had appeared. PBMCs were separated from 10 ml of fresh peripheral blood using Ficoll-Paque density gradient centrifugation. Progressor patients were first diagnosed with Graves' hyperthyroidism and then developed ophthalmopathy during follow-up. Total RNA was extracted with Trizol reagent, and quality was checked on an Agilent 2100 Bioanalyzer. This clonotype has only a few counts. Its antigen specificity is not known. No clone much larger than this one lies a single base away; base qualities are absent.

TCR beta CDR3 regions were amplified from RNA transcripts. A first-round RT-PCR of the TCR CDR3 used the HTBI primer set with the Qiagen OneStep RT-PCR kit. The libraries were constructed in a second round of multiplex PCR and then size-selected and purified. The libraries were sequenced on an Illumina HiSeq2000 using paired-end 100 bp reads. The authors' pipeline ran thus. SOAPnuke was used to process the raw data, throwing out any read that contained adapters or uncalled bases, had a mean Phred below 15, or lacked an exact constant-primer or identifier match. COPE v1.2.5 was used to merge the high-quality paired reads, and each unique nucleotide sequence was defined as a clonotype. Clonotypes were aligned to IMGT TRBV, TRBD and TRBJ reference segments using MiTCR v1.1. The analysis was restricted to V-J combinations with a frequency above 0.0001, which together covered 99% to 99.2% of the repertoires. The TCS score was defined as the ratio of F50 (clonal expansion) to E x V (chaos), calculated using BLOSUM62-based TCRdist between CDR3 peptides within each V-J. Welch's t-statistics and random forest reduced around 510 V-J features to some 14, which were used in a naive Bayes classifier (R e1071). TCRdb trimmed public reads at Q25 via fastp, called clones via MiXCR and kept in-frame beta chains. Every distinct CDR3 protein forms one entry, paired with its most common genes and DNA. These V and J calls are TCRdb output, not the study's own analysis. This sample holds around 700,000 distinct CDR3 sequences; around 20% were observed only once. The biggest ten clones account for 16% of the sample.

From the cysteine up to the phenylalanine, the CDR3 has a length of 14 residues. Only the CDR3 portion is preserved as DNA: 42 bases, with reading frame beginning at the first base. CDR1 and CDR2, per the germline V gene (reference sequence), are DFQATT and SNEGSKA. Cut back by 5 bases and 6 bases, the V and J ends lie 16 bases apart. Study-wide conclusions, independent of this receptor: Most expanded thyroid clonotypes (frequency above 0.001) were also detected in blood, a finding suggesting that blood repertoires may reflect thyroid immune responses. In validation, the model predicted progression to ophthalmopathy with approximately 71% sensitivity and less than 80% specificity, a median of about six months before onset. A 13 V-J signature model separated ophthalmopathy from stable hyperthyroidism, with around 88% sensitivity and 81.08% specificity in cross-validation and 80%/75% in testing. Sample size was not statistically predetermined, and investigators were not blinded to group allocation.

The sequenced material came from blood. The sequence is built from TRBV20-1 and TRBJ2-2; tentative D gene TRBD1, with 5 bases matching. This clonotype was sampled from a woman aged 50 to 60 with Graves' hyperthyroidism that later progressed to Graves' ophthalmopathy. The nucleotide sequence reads TGCAGTGCTCCGGACACGGCTCTAGCCGGGGAGCTGTTTTTT. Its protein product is CSAPDTALAGELFF.